The 8 T cell receptor beta chains presented below share a single source sample, sequenced in a study of OX40 agonist ivuxolimab in advanced cancers. The protocol was immunoSEQ multiplex PCR, while the TCRdb copy is restricted to in-frame clones and leaves out a portion. The sample carries about 58,000 clones, roughly nine tenths recorded once. The material was CD4+ or CD8+ T cells sorted from blood, obtained in a trial of the OX40 agonist ivuxolimab. Source of these receptors: an adult with an advanced solid tumor such as melanoma, head and neck, liver or kidney cancer.

This chain connects TRBV27 to TRBJ1-2; D possibly corresponds to TRBD1 (5 bases). V lost 5 bases, J lost 4 bases, and 14 bases lay in between. This CDR3 comprises 14 residues. Germline V gives CDR1 MNHEY, CDR2 SMNVEV (reference sequence). CDR3 nucleotides: TGTGCCAGCAGTCCGCGAGACAGAGTCTATGGCTACACCTTC. It yields the protein CASSPRDRVYGYTF.

The chain links TRBV29-1 to TRBJ2-1; TRBD2 matches at 9 bases. This CDR3 has 13 amino acids. The germline gives CDR1 SQVTM, CDR2 ANQGSEA. Trimming cost V 3 bases and J 7 bases; bases outside gene matches: 4. In DNA form, the CDR3 reads TGCAGCGTTGATAGCGGGAGAAGGAATGAGCAGTTCTTC. Translated, it gives CSVDSGRRNEQFF.

The chain recombines TRBV5-4 with TRBJ2-3, with D tentatively TRBD2 (5 bases). Trimming stripped 0 bases from V and 6 bases from J, with 17 bases between. The CDR3 runs to 16 residues. Germline CDR1 SGHNT, CDR2 YYREEE (reference sequence). CDR3 bases: TGTGCCAGCAGCTTGGAGCTGCGGGCCTCGGGGGATACGCAGTATTTT. Translating it yields CASSLELRASGDTQYF.

This chain connects TRBV30 to TRBJ2-1; 8 bases are a match to TRBD2. The CDR3 has 17 amino acids. CDR1 is GTSNPN and CDR2 is SVGIG in the germline V gene (reference sequence). The J segment lost 8 bases and the V segment lost 3 bases, leaving 18 bases of the junction unmatched. The CDR3 DNA reads as TGTGCCTGGAGCCCTGCCGGAGGGAGCGGGAGTGACCATGAGCAGTTCTTC. Translation gives CAWSPAGGSGSDHEQFF.

The gene calls are TRBV4-3 and TRBJ1-2; no clear D. V lost 0 bases and J 3 bases, leaving 8 bases between the germline ends. The germline V gene encodes CDR1 LGHNA and CDR2 YSLEER. This CDR3 region has 14 residues. The CDR3 bases are TGCGCCAGCAGCCAAGATACCACGGACTATGGCTACACCTTC. Encoded protein: CASSQDTTDYGYTF.

A word on this clone: Germline is not matched at one junction end, which may reflect a read error. This same CDR3 is encoded by further DNA sequences in the sample. The V call is TRBV29-1, the J call TRBJ2-5, with D hard to call. CDR1 is SQVTM and CDR2 is ANQGSEA in the germline V gene. This CDR3 comprises 13 residues. Written as DNA, the CDR3 is TGCAGCGCAACTCCGACGCTCGAAGAGATCCAGTACTTC. This sequence encodes CSATPTLEEIQYF.

This clone was recorded only once. V gene TRBV28 combines with J gene TRBJ2-5; TRBD2 agrees at 12 bases. Germline V lookup: CDR1 MDHEN, CDR2 SYDVKM. Germline trimming cut 5 bases from V and 5 bases from J; bases unmatched to any gene: 15. This CDR3 spans 18 amino acids. The CDR3 DNA follows: TGTGCCAGCAGTCCCAATTGGGCTAGCGGGAGGGCCGATGAGACCCAGTACTTC. This gives the protein CASSPNWASGRADETQYF.

The V gene is TRBV28, the J gene TRBJ1-1; the match to TRBD1 covers 7 bases. This CDR3 has 15 amino acids. Germline CDR1 MDHEN, CDR2 SYDVKM. The V gene end was trimmed by 6 bases and the J gene end by 5 bases; junction bases not matched to a gene: 12. CDR3 bases: TGTGCCAGCAGGGAACAAACAGGGGTTGCGACTGAAGCTTTCTTT. It codes for CASREQTGVATEAFF.